This is a list of T cell receptor beta chains from one sample in a study of post-analysis software for immune sequencing data. Using its own MiXCR run on the PCR reads, TCRdb lists one record per CDR3 protein. Among about 400,000 distinct CDR3 sequences listed, approximately 38% were seen once. The sample comprised blood. The source is a girl under 18 with multiple sclerosis. Each CDR3 is given with its conserved first and last residue. D genes are given only for firm matches. The size of a clone is reported for some rows only, either as once, few or many, or as a class for expanded clones.

CDR3aa	CDR3nt	v_gene	j_gene	len	d_gene	abundance
CASSFGNTYEQYF	TGTGCCAGCAGTTTCGGCAATACCTACGAGCAGTACTTC	TRBV6-2/TRBV6-3	TRBJ2-7	13	.	.
CASSERRTSPYNEQFF	TGTGCCAGCAGCGAGCGCCGGACTAGCCCCTACAATGAGCAGTTCTTC	TRBV9	TRBJ2-1	16	TRBD2	.
CASSLQGIRADTQYF	TGTGCCAGCAGTTTACAGGGGATAAGAGCAGATACGCAGTATTTT	TRBV12-3/TRBV12-4	TRBJ2-3	15	.	.
CAGRTGRETEAFF	TGTGCCGGAAGGACAGGGAGAGAAACTGAAGCTTTCTTT	TRBV28	TRBJ1-1	13	TRBD1	.
CASSLVRQRTGNEQFF	TGTGCCAGCAGCTTAGTCAGACAAAGGACGGGGAATGAGCAGTTCTTC	TRBV7-9	TRBJ2-1	16	.	.
CASSSALWETQYF	TGTGCCAGCAGCTCGGCCCTGTGGGAGACCCAGTACTTC	TRBV7-2	TRBJ2-5	13	.	.
CASRPDRREAFF	TGTGCCAGCAGGCCCGACAGACGTGAAGCTTTCTTT	TRBV7-9	TRBJ1-1	12	.	.
CSTSGATEAFF	TGCAGCACCTCAGGGGCCACTGAAGCTTTCTTT	TRBV29-1	TRBJ1-1	11	.	.
CASSPYALAGTSYEQYF	TGCGCCAGCAGCCCTTACGCTTTAGCGGGGACTTCCTACGAGCAGTACTTC	TRBV4-3	TRBJ2-7	17	TRBD2	.
CSARHGRETQYF	TGCAGTGCTAGACACGGGAGGGAGACCCAGTACTTC	TRBV20-1	TRBJ2-5	12	TRBD2	few
CSQGHSTDTQYF	TGCAGTCAGGGGCATAGCACAGATACGCAGTATTTT	TRBV20-1	TRBJ2-3	12	.	.
CASRPRGAYSNQPQHF	TGTGCCAGCAGGCCTCGGGGGGCTTATAGCAATCAGCCCCAGCATTTT	TRBV6-5	TRBJ1-5	16	.	once
CSATNSREQYF	TGCAGCGCTACGAATAGCAGGGAGCAGTACTTC	TRBV29-1	TRBJ2-5	11	.	.
CASSLGSFTETQYF	TGTGCCAGCAGCTTGGGGTCGTTTACAGAGACCCAGTACTTC	TRBV5-5	TRBJ2-5	14	.	few
CASSLRQGSYGYTF	TGTGCCAGCAGCCTAAGACAGGGTAGCTATGGCTACACCTTC	TRBV5-6	TRBJ1-2	14	TRBD1	.
CSAKSPGVSSYEQYF	TGCAGTGCTAAGTCCCCAGGGGTTAGCTCCTACGAGCAGTACTTC	TRBV20-1	TRBJ2-7	15	.	.
CASSLGDRVRTDTQYF	TGTGCCAGCAGCTTAGGGGACAGGGTGCGCACAGATACGCAGTATTTT	TRBV11-2	TRBJ2-3	16	TRBD1	.
CASSIYQTANEQFF	TGTGCCAGCAGCATATACCAGACAGCTAATGAGCAGTTCTTC	TRBV7-2	TRBJ2-1	14	.	.
CASPIRMEQYF	TGTGCCAGCCCCATTCGGATGGAGCAGTACTTC	TRBV7-3	TRBJ2-7	11	.	.
CASSSRTGGKNTEAFF	TGCGCCAGCAGCTCTCGGACAGGGGGGAAGAACACTGAAGCTTTCTTT	TRBV5-1	TRBJ1-1	16	TRBD1	.
CASSTSGRPRYGYTF	TGTGCCAGCAGTACCTCGGGCAGGCCCCGATATGGCTACACCTTC	TRBV28	TRBJ1-2	15	.	.
CASSPQVRQETQYF	TGTGCCAGCTCACCACAGGTCAGACAAGAGACCCAGTACTTC	TRBV18	TRBJ2-5	14	.	.
CASSQAGREFF	TGTGCCAGCAGTCAAGCGGGGAGGGAGTTCTTC	TRBV6-5	TRBJ2-1	11	TRBD2	.
CASSLLEGFNEQFF	TGTGCTAGCAGCCTACTTGAGGGATTCAATGAGCAGTTCTTC	TRBV7-7	TRBJ2-1	14	.	.
CASSSSQYQGGETQYF	TGCGCCAGCAGCTCCAGCCAGTACCAGGGAGGAGAGACCCAGTACTTC	TRBV5-1	TRBJ2-5	16	.	few
CSAMRGAEQFF	TGCAGTGCTATGAGGGGCGCTGAGCAGTTCTTC	TRBV20-1	TRBJ2-1	11	.	.
CASSARIYGYTF	TGTGCCAGCAGTGCGAGAATCTATGGCTACACCTTC	TRBV6-1	TRBJ1-2	12	.	.
CASSYTDLAYEQYF	TGTGCCAGCAGCTATACGGACCTCGCCTACGAGCAGTACTTC	TRBV12-3/TRBV12-4	TRBJ2-7	14	.	.
CASSLSPDTQYF	TGTGCCAGCAGTTTGTCCCCAGATACGCAGTATTTT	TRBV12-3/TRBV12-4	TRBJ2-3	12	.	.
CSVPSPDSNQPQHF	TGCAGTGTGCCCTCCCCGGATAGCAATCAGCCCCAGCATTTT	TRBV20-1	TRBJ1-5	14	.	.
CASSAGKIKGVGAFGFYGYTF	TGTGCCAGCAGCGCCGGCAAGATTAAAGGGGTAGGAGCCTTTGGGTTCTATGGCTACACCTTC	TRBV9	TRBJ1-2	21	.	once
CASSSWQGKEFF	TGTGCCAGCAGCTCCTGGCAGGGTAAAGAGTTCTTC	TRBV7-2	TRBJ2-1	12	.	.
CASSYLQTGGYGYTF	TGTGCCAGCAGTTACCTACAGACAGGTGGCTATGGCTACACCTTC	TRBV6-5	TRBJ1-2	15	.	few
CASSFGQGGSTDTQYF	TGCGCCAGCAGCTTTGGGCAGGGGGGGAGCACAGATACGCAGTATTTT	TRBV5-1	TRBJ2-3	16	.	.
CASSLASGVSPNQPQHF	TGTGCCAGCAGCTTGGCCTCTGGTGTGTCCCCCAATCAGCCCCAGCATTTT	TRBV5-5	TRBJ1-5	17	.	.
CASSEWTGSYNEQFF	TGTGCCAGCAGCGAGTGGACAGGGTCCTACAATGAGCAGTTCTTC	TRBV5-5	TRBJ2-1	15	TRBD1	.
CASSQTPSTDTQYF	TGTGCCAGCAGCCAGACACCAAGCACAGATACGCAGTATTTT	TRBV7-9	TRBJ2-3	14	.	few
CASRTTWASESDEQFF	TGTGCCAGCAGGACAACTTGGGCTAGCGAATCCGATGAGCAGTTCTTC	TRBV12-3/TRBV12-4	TRBJ2-1	16	.	few
CASSQGAGGGYGYTF	TGCGCCAGCAGCCAGGGGGCAGGGGGCGGTTATGGCTACACCTTC	TRBV4-3	TRBJ1-2	15	TRBD1	few
CASSFIQSLGETQYF	TGCGCCAGCAGTTTCATACAGAGCTTAGGGGAGACCCAGTACTTC	TRBV5-1	TRBJ2-5	15	.	.
CASSRGTSGGAVEQYF	TGTGCCAGCAGTAGAGGGACTAGCGGGGGGGCGGTTGAGCAGTACTTC	TRBV6-6	TRBJ2-7	16	TRBD2	.
CASSLSYGGGSPYEQYF	TGTGCCAGCAGCCTCTCCTATGGCGGGGGGTCCCCCTACGAGCAGTACTTC	TRBV3-1	TRBJ2-7	17	TRBD2	.
CASSKPGLQETQYF	TGCGCCAGCAGCAAACCGGGACTCCAAGAGACCCAGTACTTC	TRBV5-1	TRBJ2-5	14	.	.